Presented here are 17 T cell receptor beta chains from one specimen sequenced in a study of blood T cell repertoires in COVID-19. The data were produced by immunoSEQ multiplex PCR, yet TCRdb's version contains in-frame clones alone and is incomplete. The profile covers 50,000 to 70,000 clones, with 80% to 95% appearing a single time and approximately 15% taken by the ten largest. Sequences were obtained from peripheral blood. Receptor source: a human donor with active COVID-19. The donor label of this sample is uncertain.

About this clone: A read error may produce the germline difference seen at one junction end. The rearrangement joins TRBV3-1 (or the pseudogene TRBV3-2) to TRBJ2-1; perhaps TRBD2 as D (5 bases). Germline V gene data show CDR1 as LGHDT and CDR2 as YNNKEL (reference sequence). CDR3 length: 16 amino acids. In DNA form, the CDR3 reads TGTGCCAGCAGCCAAGGTCTAGCTGCCGCTTACAGTGAGCAGTTCTTC. Translation: CASSQGLAAAYSEQFF.

This clone was seen a handful of times. The rearrangement links TRBV2 to TRBJ1-1; D unclear. The ends were cut back, 4 bases at V and 1 base at J, with 13 bases in the middle. This CDR3 spans 15 amino acids. CDR1 and CDR2 (germline): SNHLY, FYNNEI. The CDR3 DNA reads as TGTGCCAGCAGTGCCAGGCCGGGAGCGAACACTGAAGCTTTCTTT. This sequence encodes CASSARPGANTEAFF.

V and J are TRBV29-1 and TRBJ1-2; 7 bases line up with TRBD1. With V trimmed by 7 bases and J by 7 bases, 9 bases remained unmatched. Germline V gene lookup returns CDR1 SQVTM and CDR2 ANQGSEA. This CDR3 comprises 12 residues. The CDR3 DNA reads TGCAGCGCAGACCAGGGGGGAATTGGCTACACCTTC. This codes for CSADQGGIGYTF.

For the CDR3, the DNA is TGTGCCAGCAGCTTATTTAAGAACACTGAAGCTTTCTTT. Translated, it gives CASSLFKNTEAFF. This chain connects TRBV11-2 to TRBJ1-1; no definite D call. The V gene lost 2 bases and the J gene lost 1 base, with 5 bases spanning the gap. This CDR3 comprises 13 residues. Germline lookup yields CDR1 SGHAT and CDR2 FQNNGV.

The chain couples TRBV3-1 (or the pseudogene TRBV3-2) to TRBJ1-1; tentative D call: TRBD1 (5 bases). Trimming left V 0 bases short and J 4 bases short, with 9 bases between. The CDR3 runs 14 residues. Looked up from germline, CDR1 is LGHDT and CDR2 is YNNKEL (reference sequence). The CDR3 loop is CASSQDPGITEAFF. Written as DNA, the CDR3 is TGTGCCAGCAGCCAAGATCCAGGGATCACTGAAGCTTTCTTT.

Note on this clone: At one of its ends the junction is not consistent with the germline gene, which may arise from a read error. The CDR3: CASSLNSYQETQYF. In DNA, the CDR3 is TGTGCTAGCAGCTTAAATAGCTACCAAGAGACCCAGTACTTC. The rearrangement links TRBV7-7 to TRBJ2-5; D gene ambiguous. Per germline, CDR1 SSHAT and CDR2 FNYEAQ (reference sequence). The CDR3 spans 14 residues.

The genes are TRBV5-6 and TRBJ2-1; 8 bases fit TRBD1. Germline loops: CDR1 SGHDT, CDR2 YYEEEE. Trimming cost V 3 bases and J 3 bases; bases outside gene matches: 11. The CDR3 totals 17 residues. CDR3 DNA: TGTGCCAGCAGCTCCGTTTCGGGGACAGGATTCTACAATGAGCAGTTCTTC. Encoded protein: CASSSVSGTGFYNEQFF.

The chain employs TRBV5-1 and TRBJ1-6, with a weak D call TRBD1 (5 bases). This CDR3 has 14 amino acids. Trimming stripped 0 bases from V and 8 bases from J, with 9 bases between. CDR1 and CDR2 from the germline V gene are SGHRS and YFSETQ. The CDR3 nucleotides are TGCGCCAGCAGCTTGGTCCAGGGTGATTCACCCCTCCACTTT. It yields the protein CASSLVQGDSPLHF.

The chain combines TRBV29-1 with TRBJ1-2; no clear D. The CDR3 consists of 12 residues. The ends were cut back, 2 bases at V and 1 base at J, with 5 bases in the middle. Germline V lookup: CDR1 SQVTM, CDR2 ANQGSEA. The DNA of the CDR3 is TGCAGCGTTGAAAACAATAACTATGGCTACACCTTC. Translated, it gives CSVENNNYGYTF.

This clone was detected only a few times. CDR3 DNA: TGTGCCAGCACCGACAGTAACACTGAAGCTTTCTTT. This gives the protein CASTDSNTEAFF. The V and J genes are TRBV7-9 and TRBJ1-1; possible D gene TRBD1, 5 bases. The V end was cut by 7 bases, the J end by 2 bases, with 8 bases between. The germline V gene encodes CDR1 SEHNR and CDR2 FQNEAQ (reference sequence). The CDR3 has 12 amino acids.

The gene calls are TRBV5-4 and TRBJ2-1; perhaps TRBD2 as D (6 bases). The ends were cut back, 0 bases at V and 10 bases at J, with 17 bases in the middle. The germline CDR1 and CDR2 sequences are SGHNT and YYREEE (reference sequence). CDR3 length equals 15 residues. The CDR3 here is CASSLGEAGFEEQFF. CDR3 DNA sequence: TGTGCCAGCAGCTTGGGTGAGGCGGGGTTTGAGGAGCAGTTCTTC.

This sequence joins TRBV4-1 and TRBJ2-7; 10 bases line up with TRBD1. The germline V gene has CDR1 MGHRA and CDR2 YSYEKL. The CDR3 has 14 residues. Trimming cost V 5 bases and J 6 bases; bases outside gene matches: 7. DNA for the CDR3: TGCGCCAGCAGCTCCGGGACAGGGGTTGGCGAGCAGTACTTC. It codes for CASSSGTGVGEQYF.

The chain joins TRBV7-3 to TRBJ2-7; D gene uncertain. The CDR3 extends over 13 amino acids. Germline CDR1 and CDR2: SGHTA and FQGTGA. Between the trimmed V and J ends, which lost 0 bases and 5 bases, there was a span of 8 bases. DNA for the CDR3: TGTGCCAGCAGCTTAACCAACAGCCACGAGCAGTACGTC. Residues: CASSLTNSHEQYV.

CDR3 sequence reads: CASSPREGEQFF. Here the CDR3 DNA reads TGTGCCAGCAGCCCTCGCGAGGGTGAGCAGTTCTTC. The gene calls are TRBV14 and TRBJ2-1, with D maybe TRBD2 (5 bases). Trimming pared 4 bases from V and 9 bases from J, leaving 10 bases between. Looked up from germline, CDR1 is SGHDN and CDR2 is FVKESK. This CDR3 region has 12 residues. Combining the CDR3 with reference TRBV14 and TRBJ2-1 gives the whole variable domain EAGVTQFPSHSVIEKGQTVTLRCDPISGHDNLYWYRRVMGKEIKFLLHFVKESKQDESGMPNNRFLAERTGGTYSTLKVQPAELEDSGVYFCASSPREGEQFFGPGTRLTVL.

The chain joins TRBV6-4 to TRBJ2-3; D gene uncertain. Germline CDR1 reads MRHNA; CDR2 reads SNTAGT. This CDR3 has 14 residues. Trimming shortened V by 3 bases and J by 8 bases, and 15 bases separated the two germline ends. CDR3 residues: CASSEVATPGTQYF. CDR3 bases: TGTGCCAGCAGTGAGGTGGCCACCCCGGGTACGCAGTATTTT.

J is TRBJ1-1 and V is TRBV6-1; 7 bases line up with TRBD1. With V trimmed by 4 bases and J by 7 bases, 15 bases remained unmatched. This CDR3 contains 16 residues. Germline V lookup: CDR1 MNHNS, CDR2 SASEGT. CDR3 in DNA: TGTGCCAGCAGTGCCTATCTTGGTAGGGGGCCAATTGAAGCTTTCTTT. This gives the protein CASSAYLGRGPIEAFF.

The chain couples TRBV28 to TRBJ2-7; D may be TRBD2 (5 bases). The CDR3 contains 13 residues. V lost 2 bases, J lost 3 bases, and 8 bases lay in between. Per germline, CDR1 MDHEN and CDR2 SYDVKM. DNA for the CDR3: TGTGCCAGCAGTTTAGGGCGGGTCTACGAGCAGTACTTC. It encodes CASSLGRVYEQYF.